The T cell receptor beta chain described here comes from a study of HIV-infected patients and healthy controls. The study's findings and limits: Study cohorts differed slightly in age and sex, but this did not explain diversity differences.

This clonotype was recorded at least ten times. Antigen: not known. Antiretroviral therapy had run roughly three months, about 14 weeks, before follow-up blood collection. No cell fractionation was done, so the repertoire covers all unsorted peripheral blood T cells. The V end was cut by 5 bases, the J end by 7 bases, with 15 bases between. Germline CDR1 is MDHEN and CDR2 is SYDVKM. This CDR3 contains 14 residues. Around 500 ng RNA was reverse transcribed with alpha and beta constant-region primers. Separate chain-specific third strand synthesis with multiplexing indices produced the alpha and beta libraries. TCRdb reprocessed the 5' RACE reads with MiXCR, giving one entry per CDR3 protein. Seen here are 19,000 or so distinct CDR3 sequences, 8.5% to 9% observed once, and the top ten hold about 20%.

The source material was blood, sampled during antiretroviral therapy. V gene TRBV28 combines with J gene TRBJ1-5; a possible D gene is TRBD1 (6 bases). The TCR sequence derives from an adult with HIV infection. For the CDR3, the DNA is TGTGCCAGCAGTGAGGTCGGGGGGGGCCAGCCCCAGCATTTT. The encoded protein is CASSEVGGGQPQHF.